This T cell receptor (beta chain) stems from a study of cytomegalovirus exposure and HLA in healthy donors. Concerning this clone: Its target is unknown.

The PCR ran on 60 Vbeta and 13 Jbeta primers. This table comes from immunoSEQ multiplex PCR, and its TCRdb copy is limited to in-frame clones, with some not included. The sample records approximately 92,000 clones, 80% to 85% being singletons. Overall study results and limits: High specificity and sensitivity for cytomegalovirus status were reported for the classifier.

The length of the CDR3 is 16 residues. Germline-derived CDR1 and CDR2 are SGHTA and FQGNSA. Trimming at V came to 4 bases and at J to 2 bases, leaving 4 bases not matched to a gene. Material for sequencing was PBMCs. The sequence was obtained from an older woman in good health and CMV-seropositive. J is TRBJ2-3 and V is TRBV7-2, with 12 bases matching TRBD1. The DNA of the CDR3 is TGTGCCAGCAGCTCTGGGACAGGGGGCCTCACAGATACGCAGTATTTT. This translates into CASSSGTGGLTDTQYF.